The rows below give T cell receptor beta chains drawn from one sample of a study of blood T cell repertoires in COVID-19. The protocol was immunoSEQ multiplex PCR, while the TCRdb copy is restricted to in-frame clones and leaves out a portion. Among 70,000 to 90,000 clones listed, approximately 80% were seen once. Source material: peripheral blood. The receptors come from a woman aged 55-69 years with acute or convalescent COVID-19. The CDR3 runs from the conserved cysteine through the conserved F or W. The D gene is left open where the match is weak. The size entry is marked missing in some rows and otherwise reads once, few, many or a size class.

CDR3nt: TGTGCCAGCAGTTTCGTCCTAGAGACCCAGTACTTC
CDR3aa: CASSFVLETQYF
j_gene: TRBJ2-5
abundance: .
d_gene: .
v_gene: TRBV28

CDR3nt: TGCGCCAGCAGTACCGGGACACCTCTATCACCCCTCCACTTT
CDR3aa: CASSTGTPLSPLHF
j_gene: TRBJ1-6
abundance: .
d_gene: .
v_gene: TRBV4-1

CDR3nt: TGTGCCAGCAGTTACCCGGACAGGGGAATGCCTGAAGCTTTCTTT
CDR3aa: CASSYPDRGMPEAFF
j_gene: TRBJ1-1
abundance: .
d_gene: TRBD1
v_gene: TRBV6-5

CDR3nt: TGTGCCAGCAGTGAAAACAGGGAGACCCAGTACTTC
CDR3aa: CASSENRETQYF
j_gene: TRBJ2-5
abundance: .
d_gene: .
v_gene: TRBV6-1

CDR3nt: TGTGCCAGCAGCTTGGCCTCAGGGTATGAGCAGTTCTTC
CDR3aa: CASSLASGYEQFF
j_gene: TRBJ2-1
abundance: .
d_gene: .
v_gene: TRBV5-5

CDR3nt: TGTGCCAGCAGCCAGGGGAGGAACACTGAAGCTTTCTTT
CDR3aa: CASSQGRNTEAFF
j_gene: TRBJ1-1
abundance: .
d_gene: .
v_gene: TRBV6-5

CDR3nt: TGCAGCGCCAGAGACCCCACAGGGGGCCCAGAAGCTTTCTTT
CDR3aa: CSARDPTGGPEAFF
j_gene: TRBJ1-1
abundance: .
d_gene: TRBD1
v_gene: TRBV29-1

CDR3nt: TGTGCCAGCAGCCCCGCGTGGAGGGGTAACACCGGGGAGCTGTTTTTT
CDR3aa: CASSPAWRGNTGELFF
j_gene: TRBJ2-2
abundance: few
d_gene: .
v_gene: TRBV7-2

CDR3nt: TGTGCCAGCAGCTTAGGACAGGCCTCGAACACTGAAGCTTTCTTT
CDR3aa: CASSLGQASNTEAFF
j_gene: TRBJ1-1
abundance: .
d_gene: .
v_gene: TRBV7-2

CDR3nt: TGTGCCAGCAGCGCGATTGGGACAGGGGGCAGGAACACTGAAGCTTTCTTT
CDR3aa: CASSAIGTGGRNTEAFF
j_gene: TRBJ1-1
abundance: .
d_gene: TRBD1
v_gene: TRBV3-1/TRBV3-2

CDR3nt: TGCGCCAGCAGCTTGGGGCTAGCGGGGGGGCCCGAGACCCAGTACTTC
CDR3aa: CASSLGLAGGPETQYF
j_gene: TRBJ2-5
abundance: .
d_gene: TRBD2
v_gene: TRBV5-1

CDR3nt: TGTGCCAGCAGACAGGGGAATGAAAAACTGTTTTTT
CDR3aa: CASRQGNEKLFF
j_gene: TRBJ1-4
abundance: .
d_gene: TRBD1
v_gene: TRBV6-6

CDR3nt: TGTGCCAGCAGCTTATTAATGAACACTGAAGCTTTCTTT
CDR3aa: CASSLLMNTEAFF
j_gene: TRBJ1-1
abundance: .
d_gene: .
v_gene: TRBV14

CDR3nt: TGTGCCAGTTCTAGCACTAATGAAAAACTGTTTTTT
CDR3aa: CASSSTNEKLFF
j_gene: TRBJ1-4
abundance: once
d_gene: .
v_gene: TRBV4-2

CDR3nt: TGCGCCAGCAGCCTCAAAGCCCCCGGGACAGGGGTTGGGGAGACCCAGTACTTC
CDR3aa: CASSLKAPGTGVGETQYF
j_gene: TRBJ2-5
abundance: .
d_gene: TRBD1
v_gene: TRBV4-1

CDR3nt: TGTGCCAGCAGCCAAGTGGGGCGGGGTTCTGGAAACACCATATATTTT
CDR3aa: CASSQVGRGSGNTIYF
j_gene: TRBJ1-3
abundance: .
d_gene: .
v_gene: TRBV3-1/TRBV3-2

CDR3nt: TGTGCCTGGATAGGACAGGCGGTTAGCTCCTACAATGAGCAGTTCTTC
CDR3aa: CAWIGQAVSSYNEQFF
j_gene: TRBJ2-1
abundance: .
d_gene: TRBD1
v_gene: TRBV30

CDR3nt: TGTGCCAGCAGCTTAGCTTATCAGCCCCAGCATTTT
CDR3aa: CASSLAYQPQHF
j_gene: TRBJ1-5
abundance: .
d_gene: .
v_gene: TRBV11-2

CDR3nt: TGTGCCAGTAGTATTACAGGACCGTCCTACAATGAGCAGTTCTTC
CDR3aa: CASSITGPSYNEQFF
j_gene: TRBJ2-1
abundance: .
d_gene: .
v_gene: TRBV19

CDR3nt: TGTGCCAGCAGCTTAGGTAGCGGGGGGATCACAGATACGCAGTATTTT
CDR3aa: CASSLGSGGITDTQYF
j_gene: TRBJ2-3
abundance: .
d_gene: TRBD2
v_gene: TRBV7-9

CDR3nt: TGTGCCTGGAGTGTAAGGAGGGAGAGGTACGGCGAGCAGTACTTC
CDR3aa: CAWSVRRERYGEQYF
j_gene: TRBJ2-7
abundance: once
d_gene: .
v_gene: TRBV30

CDR3nt: TGTGCCAGCAGTCTAGCGGGGGGGTGGAGCACAGATACGCAGTATTTT
CDR3aa: CASSLAGGWSTDTQYF
j_gene: TRBJ2-3
abundance: .
d_gene: TRBD2
v_gene: TRBV7-2

CDR3nt: TGTGCCTGGAGTGTAATCCGGGACAGCGACGGGAAACTGTTTTTT
CDR3aa: CAWSVIRDSDGKLFF
j_gene: TRBJ1-4
abundance: once
d_gene: TRBD1
v_gene: TRBV30

CDR3nt: TGTGCCATCAGTGGAGATCATCATTCACCCCTCCACTTT
CDR3aa: CAISGDHHSPLHF
j_gene: TRBJ1-6
abundance: many
d_gene: .
v_gene: TRBV10-3

CDR3nt: TGTGCCACCAGTGATGGAAGGACACCCAGCACAGATACGCAGTATTTT
CDR3aa: CATSDGRTPSTDTQYF
j_gene: TRBJ2-3
abundance: .
d_gene: .
v_gene: TRBV24-1

CDR3nt: TGTGCCAGCAGTAGGACACAGCGCACAGATACGCAGTATTTT
CDR3aa: CASSRTQRTDTQYF
j_gene: TRBJ2-3
abundance: .
d_gene: .
v_gene: TRBV6-5

CDR3nt: TGTGCCAGCAGCTTGCAGGGGCCCTCTGGGGCCAACGTCCTGACTTTC
CDR3aa: CASSLQGPSGANVLTF
j_gene: TRBJ2-6
abundance: .
d_gene: .
v_gene: TRBV7-2

CDR3nt: TGTGCCAGCAGTACAGGCACCTCCTACGAGCAGTACTTC
CDR3aa: CASSTGTSYEQYF
j_gene: TRBJ2-7
abundance: .
d_gene: .
v_gene: TRBV7-2

CDR3nt: TGTGCCAGCAGTTTAAAAGCGTATAGCAATCAGCCCCAGCATTTT
CDR3aa: CASSLKAYSNQPQHF
j_gene: TRBJ1-5
abundance: .
d_gene: .
v_gene: TRBV27

CDR3nt: TGCAGCGTTAACCTAGGGAGCGGGGGTATAGAGCAGTTCTTC
CDR3aa: CSVNLGSGGIEQFF
j_gene: TRBJ2-1
abundance: .
d_gene: TRBD2
v_gene: TRBV29-1

CDR3nt: TGTGCCACCAGCAGAGCTCAGGGTGGGGCTTTCTTT
CDR3aa: CATSRAQGGAFF
j_gene: TRBJ1-1
abundance: .
d_gene: .
v_gene: TRBV15

CDR3nt: TGTGCCAGCAGTGAGGCTCCGACAGGGGGATATGGCTACACCTTC
CDR3aa: CASSEAPTGGYGYTF
j_gene: TRBJ1-2
abundance: .
d_gene: TRBD1
v_gene: TRBV6-1

CDR3nt: TGTGCCAGCAGTGAAAATCCCGCAGGGGGCCCCAACTATGGCTACACCTTC
CDR3aa: CASSENPAGGPNYGYTF
j_gene: TRBJ1-2
abundance: .
d_gene: TRBD1
v_gene: TRBV2

CDR3nt: TGTGCCACCAGTGATTCATTCGGGGATTTAGCCAAAAACATTCAGTACTTC
CDR3aa: CATSDSFGDLAKNIQYF
j_gene: TRBJ2-4
abundance: once
d_gene: .
v_gene: TRBV24-1

CDR3nt: TGTGCCAGCAGCTTGTTGGGGACAGGGGGCTGGCAGTACTTC
CDR3aa: CASSLLGTGGWQYF
j_gene: TRBJ2-7
abundance: many
d_gene: TRBD1
v_gene: TRBV5-6

CDR3nt: TGTGCCAGCAGTTTTGCGGGGAACACTGAAGCTTTCTTT
CDR3aa: CASSFAGNTEAFF
j_gene: TRBJ1-1
abundance: .
d_gene: .
v_gene: TRBV12-3/TRBV12-4

CDR3nt: TGTGCCTGGAGTGTACAGGGGTTCTCCTATAATTCACCCCTCCACTTT
CDR3aa: CAWSVQGFSYNSPLHF
j_gene: TRBJ1-6
abundance: .
d_gene: TRBD1
v_gene: TRBV30

CDR3nt: TGTGCCACCAGCGAAGACAGGGGACAATCGGATACGCAGTATTTT
CDR3aa: CATSEDRGQSDTQYF
j_gene: TRBJ2-3
abundance: few
d_gene: TRBD1
v_gene: TRBV24-1

CDR3nt: TGTGCCAGCAGCTTAGTGCTAGCGGGGCGAGATACGCAGTATTTT
CDR3aa: CASSLVLAGRDTQYF
j_gene: TRBJ2-3
abundance: .
d_gene: TRBD2
v_gene: TRBV7-2

CDR3nt: TGTGCCAGCAGTGAATGGTCAGGGATCGACTATGGCTACACCTTC
CDR3aa: CASSEWSGIDYGYTF
j_gene: TRBJ1-2
abundance: once
d_gene: .
v_gene: TRBV2

CDR3nt: TGTGCCAGCAGCTTGTACGACAGCCAAGCTTTCTTT
CDR3aa: CASSLYDSQAFF
j_gene: TRBJ1-1
abundance: .
d_gene: .
v_gene: TRBV5-4

CDR3nt: TGCGCCAGCAGCAACAGGGAGGGCGGGGCCAACGTCCTGACTTTC
CDR3aa: CASSNREGGANVLTF
j_gene: TRBJ2-6
abundance: .
d_gene: .
v_gene: TRBV5-1

CDR3nt: TGTGCCTGCTTACAACTCCCCGGGGGCTACACCTTC
CDR3aa: CACLQLPGGYTF
j_gene: TRBJ1-2
abundance: .
d_gene: .
v_gene: TRBV30

CDR3nt: TGTGCCAGCAGCTTGGGCAGGCCGGAACTGGACTATGGCTACACCTTC
CDR3aa: CASSLGRPELDYGYTF
j_gene: TRBJ1-2
abundance: .
d_gene: .
v_gene: TRBV13

CDR3nt: TGTGCCAGCAGTTGGCGGACAGGGGTCACTGAAGCTTTCTTT
CDR3aa: CASSWRTGVTEAFF
j_gene: TRBJ1-1
abundance: .
d_gene: TRBD1
v_gene: TRBV6-5

CDR3nt: TGTGCCAGCAGCTACCAGGGGGCTATGAGCTCTGGGGCCAACGTCCTGACTTTC
CDR3aa: CASSYQGAMSSGANVLTF
j_gene: TRBJ2-6
abundance: .
d_gene: TRBD1
v_gene: TRBV11-2

CDR3nt: TGTGCCACCAGTGAGACGTCAGGTCCAGTTCAGCCCCAGCATTTT
CDR3aa: CATSETSGPVQPQHF
j_gene: TRBJ1-5
abundance: .
d_gene: .
v_gene: TRBV24-1

CDR3nt: TGTGCCAGCAGCGTATTCTCAGGCTATGGCTACACCTTC
CDR3aa: CASSVFSGYGYTF
j_gene: TRBJ1-2
abundance: few
d_gene: .
v_gene: TRBV9

CDR3nt: TGCGCCAGCAGCCAAGACGAGACTAGCGGGGTTCGGGATGAGCAGTTCTTC
CDR3aa: CASSQDETSGVRDEQFF
j_gene: TRBJ2-1
abundance: .
d_gene: TRBD2
v_gene: TRBV4-3

CDR3nt: TGTGCCAGCAGTTACTCCACTAGCGGGGGTCTTAGGGGTTGGATCTTC
CDR3aa: CASSYSTSGGLRGWIF
j_gene: TRBJ2-1
abundance: .
d_gene: TRBD2
v_gene: TRBV6-5

CDR3nt: TGTGCCTGGAGCGGGACAGGGTGGAAAGACACTGAAGCTTTCTTT
CDR3aa: CAWSGTGWKDTEAFF
j_gene: TRBJ1-1
abundance: .
d_gene: TRBD1
v_gene: TRBV30

CDR3nt: TGTGCCAGCAGTGAAGGGAACAGGGGCACAGATACGCAGTATTTT
CDR3aa: CASSEGNRGTDTQYF
j_gene: TRBJ2-3
abundance: .
d_gene: .
v_gene: TRBV6-1

CDR3nt: TGTGCCAGCAGCCATCCTTTAGCGGGAGAGCAGTACTTC
CDR3aa: CASSHPLAGEQYF
j_gene: TRBJ2-7
abundance: once
d_gene: TRBD2
v_gene: TRBV11-2

CDR3nt: TGCAGCGTTCGACAGGGGGGTGAGGGCAATGAGCAGTTCTTC
CDR3aa: CSVRQGGEGNEQFF
j_gene: TRBJ2-1
abundance: .
d_gene: TRBD1
v_gene: TRBV29-1

CDR3nt: TGTGCCAGCAGTTACGTCTTGACGCGACAATTCGATGAGCAGTTCTTC
CDR3aa: CASSYVLTRQFDEQFF
j_gene: TRBJ2-1
abundance: .
d_gene: .
v_gene: TRBV6-6